This T cell receptor (beta chain) is drawn from a study of OX40 agonist ivuxolimab in advanced cancers. About the research overall: Patients were dosed with the agonistic anti-OX40 (CD134) antibody ivuxolimab.

Remarks on this clone: Its antigen is undetermined.

V dropped 2 bases and J dropped 11; count of bases not matched to a gene: 2. The CDR3 contains 12 residues. CDR1 SGHNT and CDR2 YENEEA come from the germline V gene. Study-wide points: In general, CD8+ T cells held more expanded clones than CD4+ did, on average. Both blood CD4+ and CD8+ T cells showed clonal growth by week 6 at 0.1 to 3.0 mg/kg.

The timepoints at which blood was sampled were baseline, cycle 4 day 1, and cycle 7 day 1. The method was immunoSEQ multiplex PCR; TCRdb's version includes in-frame clones alone and lacks a portion of them. Among approximately 80,000 clones, approximately 89% were seen once, and the ten largest hold more than 0.15%. Sample: CD4+ or CD8+ T cells sorted from blood, taken in a trial of the OX40 agonist ivuxolimab. The rearrangement links TRBV11-3 to TRBJ2-2; TRBD2 matches 7 bases. The source is an adult with an advanced solid tumor such as melanoma, head and neck, liver or kidney cancer. The DNA for the CDR3 is TGTGCCAGCAGCTTACGGGGGGTAGAGCTGTTTTTT. Its translation is CASSLRGVELFF.